The source of this T cell receptor (beta chain) is a study of CD8 T cells in Susac syndrome. Study conclusions and caveats: CD4+ T cell repertoires in Susac syndrome lacked clonal expansion.

Germline assignment: CDR1 MGHDK and CDR2 SYGVNS. Trimming took 10 bases from V and 3 from J, leaving 31 bases between them. This CDR3 is 18 amino acids long. With respect to this clonotype: Its antigen is not known.

TEMRA cells were FACS-enriched, while CD8+ and CD4+ T cells were negatively isolated. An input of about 0.5 to 1 ug of RNA was subjected to reverse transcription using random hexamers. TCRdb processed the immunoSEQ multiplex PCR reads anew with MiXCR; each CDR3 protein has one entry. The sample carries 210,000 or so distinct CDR3 sequences, about 94% recorded once. What was sequenced was CD4+ T cells from PBMCs. The chain carries TRBV25-1 and TRBJ2-7, with D maybe TRBD1 (6 bases). The sequence came from a human donor with Susac syndrome. As DNA, the CDR3 is TGTGCCACCGACGCCCCCCACGAAGGGGGACATCGAAGCTACGAGCAGTACTTC. Its protein product is CATDAPHEGGHRSYEQYF.